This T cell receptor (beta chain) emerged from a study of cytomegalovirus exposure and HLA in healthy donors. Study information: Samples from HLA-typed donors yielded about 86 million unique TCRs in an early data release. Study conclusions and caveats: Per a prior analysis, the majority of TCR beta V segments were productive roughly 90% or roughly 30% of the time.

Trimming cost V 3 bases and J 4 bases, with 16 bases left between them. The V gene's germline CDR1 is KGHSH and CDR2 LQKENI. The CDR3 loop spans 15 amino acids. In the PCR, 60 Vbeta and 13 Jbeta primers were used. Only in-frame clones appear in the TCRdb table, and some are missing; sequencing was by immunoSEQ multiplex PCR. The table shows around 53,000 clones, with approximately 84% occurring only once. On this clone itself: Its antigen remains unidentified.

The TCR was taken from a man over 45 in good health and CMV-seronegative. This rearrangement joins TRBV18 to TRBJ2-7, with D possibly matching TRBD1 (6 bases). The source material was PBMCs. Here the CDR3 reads CASSPQSGTQYEQYF. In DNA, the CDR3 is TGTGCCAGCTCACCCCAATCCGGGACACAATACGAGCAGTACTTC.